The text below deals with one T cell receptor beta chain. Cohort allocation depended upon clinical history that participants reported. This entry is derived from a study of blood T cell repertoires in COVID-19. Some clones are missing from TCRdb's copy, which holds only in-frame ones; the method was immunoSEQ multiplex PCR. The sample lists some 340,000 clones, roughly 80% occurring once. Germline values: CDR1 MNHEY, CDR2 SMNVEV (reference sequence). The CDR3 consists of 15 residues. V was pared by 8 bases and J by 2 bases, with 18 bases between. This TCR was recovered from a woman aged 50 to 65 who had recovered from COVID-19. The V call is TRBV27, the J call TRBJ1-1; D perhaps matches TRBD1 (5 bases). Sequencing was carried out using PBMCs or T cells enriched from blood (not recorded which). The CDR3 loop reads CASGDYGAGNTEAFF. The CDR3 DNA is TGTGCCAGCGGGGATTACGGGGCGGGAAACACTGAAGCTTTCTTT.